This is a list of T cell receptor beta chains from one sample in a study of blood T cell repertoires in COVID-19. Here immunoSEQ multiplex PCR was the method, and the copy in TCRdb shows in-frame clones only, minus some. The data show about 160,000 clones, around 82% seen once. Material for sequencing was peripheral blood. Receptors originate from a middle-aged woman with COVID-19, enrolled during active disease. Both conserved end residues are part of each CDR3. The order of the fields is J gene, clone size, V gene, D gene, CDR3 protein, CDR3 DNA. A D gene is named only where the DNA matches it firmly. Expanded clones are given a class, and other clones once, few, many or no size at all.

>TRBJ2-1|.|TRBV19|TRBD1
CASSNDRGRQFF
TGTGCCAGTAGTAACGACAGGGGGAGGCAGTTCTTC
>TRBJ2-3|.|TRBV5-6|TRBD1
CASSLGQGATDTQYF
TGTGCCAGCAGCTTGGGACAGGGGGCAACAGATACGCAGTATTTT
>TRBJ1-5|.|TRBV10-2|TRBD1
CASSGQGRGYSNQPQHF
TGCGCCAGCAGTGGACAGGGGAGGGGATATAGCAATCAGCCCCAGCATTTT
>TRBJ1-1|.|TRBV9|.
CASSASPRGTEAFF
TGTGCCAGCAGCGCCAGTCCCAGGGGCACTGAAGCTTTCTTT
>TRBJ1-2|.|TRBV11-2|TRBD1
CASSLDYKGQGYGYTF
TGTGCCAGCAGCTTAGATTATAAGGGACAGGGGTATGGCTACACCTTC
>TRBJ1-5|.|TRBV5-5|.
CASSLAAGSGQPQHF
TGTGCCAGCAGCTTGGCGGCAGGCAGTGGTCAGCCCCAGCATTTT
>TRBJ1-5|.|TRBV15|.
CATSRARGVSNQPQHF
TGTGCCACCAGCAGAGCACGGGGGGTTAGCAATCAGCCCCAGCATTTT
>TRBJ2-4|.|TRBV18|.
CASSPENIQYF
TGTGCCAGCTCACCGGAGAACATTCAGTACTTC
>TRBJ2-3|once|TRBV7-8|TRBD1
CASSHPGQGPFGTDTQYF
TGTGCCAGCAGCCACCCGGGACAGGGTCCGTTTGGCACAGATACGCAGTATTTT
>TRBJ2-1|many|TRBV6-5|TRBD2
CASSYAAGGNNEQFF
TGTGCCAGCAGTTACGCGGCGGGGGGCAACAATGAGCAGTTCTTC
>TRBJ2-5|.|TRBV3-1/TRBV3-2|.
CASSRRQPPQETQYF
TGTGCCAGCAGCCGACGACAACCACCCCAAGAGACCCAGTACTTC
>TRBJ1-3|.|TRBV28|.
CASSSPLGHSSGNTIYF
TGTGCCAGCAGTTCCCCCCTCGGACATAGCTCTGGAAACACCATATATTTT
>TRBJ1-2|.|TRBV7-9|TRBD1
CASSYRGGDGYTF
TGTGCCAGCAGTTACAGGGGGGGAGATGGCTACACCTTC